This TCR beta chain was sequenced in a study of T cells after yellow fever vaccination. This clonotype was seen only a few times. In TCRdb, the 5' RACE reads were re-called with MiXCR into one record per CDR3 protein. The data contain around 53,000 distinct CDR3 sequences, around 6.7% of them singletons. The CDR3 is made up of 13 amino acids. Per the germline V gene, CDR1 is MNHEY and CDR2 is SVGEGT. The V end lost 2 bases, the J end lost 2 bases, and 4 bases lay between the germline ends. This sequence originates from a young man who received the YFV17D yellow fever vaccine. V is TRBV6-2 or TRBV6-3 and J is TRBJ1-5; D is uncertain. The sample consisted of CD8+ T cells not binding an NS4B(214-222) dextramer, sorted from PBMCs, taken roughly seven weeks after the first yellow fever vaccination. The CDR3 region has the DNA TGTGCCAGCAGTTACATGGGCAATCAGCCCCAGCATTTT. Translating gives CASSYMGNQPQHF.